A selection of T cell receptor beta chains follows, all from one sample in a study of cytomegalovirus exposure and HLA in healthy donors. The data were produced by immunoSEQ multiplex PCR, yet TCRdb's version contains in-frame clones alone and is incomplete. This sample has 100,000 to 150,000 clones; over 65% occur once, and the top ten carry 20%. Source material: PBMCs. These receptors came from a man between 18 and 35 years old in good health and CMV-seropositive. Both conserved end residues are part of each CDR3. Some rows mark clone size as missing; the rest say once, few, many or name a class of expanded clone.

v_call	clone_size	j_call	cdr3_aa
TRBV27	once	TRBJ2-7	CASSLLAGGVYEQYF
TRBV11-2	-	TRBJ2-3	CASSLILTGSDHTQYF
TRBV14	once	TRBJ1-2	CASSQYRGPGYTF
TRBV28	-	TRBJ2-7	CASTPSSQVGFYEQYF
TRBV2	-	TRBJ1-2	CANLRGNYGYTF
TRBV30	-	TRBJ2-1	CAWRAAANEQFF
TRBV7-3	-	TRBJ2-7	CASSLAAGYEQYF
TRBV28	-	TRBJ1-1	CASSFVRVPEAFF
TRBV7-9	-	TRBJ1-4	CASSLGGWTGGAFEEKLFF
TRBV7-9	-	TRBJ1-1	CASSLAGGENEAFF
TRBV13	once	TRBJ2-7	CASSLGTWRGTSYEQYF
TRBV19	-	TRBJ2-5	CASSLDLGTGTQETQYF
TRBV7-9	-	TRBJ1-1	CASSSDLKAFF
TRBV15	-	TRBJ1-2	CATERGQGDGYTF
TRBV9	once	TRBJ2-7	CASSVGGLIYEQYF
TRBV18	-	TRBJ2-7	CASSATGPYEQYF
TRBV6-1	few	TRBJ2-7	CASSEASPPYEQYF
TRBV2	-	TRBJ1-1	CASSERGQGYTEAFF
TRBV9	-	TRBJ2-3	CASSVGGGLNTDTQYF
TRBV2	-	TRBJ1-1	CASRNQGDRAAEAFF
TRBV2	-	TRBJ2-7	CASSEIRGGREQYF
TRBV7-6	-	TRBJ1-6	CASSRLNSPLHF
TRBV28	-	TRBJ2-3	CASTLTVAGGSTDTQYF
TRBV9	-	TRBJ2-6	CASSERSRDRGRGANVLTF
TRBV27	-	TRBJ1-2	CASSPLDKSYYGYTF
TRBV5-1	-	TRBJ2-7	CASSSGSGTGASEQYF
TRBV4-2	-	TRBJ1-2	CASSQGTGTGGYYGYTF
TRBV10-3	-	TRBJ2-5	CAIGRSGGQETQYF
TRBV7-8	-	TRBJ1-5	CASTLGALNQPQHF
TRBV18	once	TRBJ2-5	CASSPLNGDQETQYF
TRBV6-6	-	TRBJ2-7	CASRQGAQYEQYF
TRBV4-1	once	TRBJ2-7	CASSQAMQGGSYEQYF
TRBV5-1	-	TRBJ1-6	CASSLAEGQGGSSYNSPLHF
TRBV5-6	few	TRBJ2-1	CASSLWGGGQPNEQFF
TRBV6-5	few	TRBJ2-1	CASRSGETGYNEQFF
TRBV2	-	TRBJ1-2	CASSSGTSGYTF
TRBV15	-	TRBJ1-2	CATSRDFVIGGAHYGYTF